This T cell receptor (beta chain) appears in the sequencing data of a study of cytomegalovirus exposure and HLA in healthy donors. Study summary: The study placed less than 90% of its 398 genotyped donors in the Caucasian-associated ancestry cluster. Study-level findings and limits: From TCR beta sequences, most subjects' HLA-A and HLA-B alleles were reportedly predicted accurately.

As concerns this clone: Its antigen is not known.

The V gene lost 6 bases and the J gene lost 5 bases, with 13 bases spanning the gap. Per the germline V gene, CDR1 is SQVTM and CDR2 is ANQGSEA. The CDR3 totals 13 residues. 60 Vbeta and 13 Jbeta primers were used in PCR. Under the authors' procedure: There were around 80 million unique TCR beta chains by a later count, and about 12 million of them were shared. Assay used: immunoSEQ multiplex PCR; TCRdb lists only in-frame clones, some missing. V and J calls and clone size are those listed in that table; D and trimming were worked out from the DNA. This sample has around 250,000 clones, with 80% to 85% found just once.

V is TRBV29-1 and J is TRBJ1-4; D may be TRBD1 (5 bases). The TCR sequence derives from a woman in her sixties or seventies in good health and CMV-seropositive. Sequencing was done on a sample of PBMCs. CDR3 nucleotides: TGCAGCGTCGCTCTTGACAGCAATGAAAAACTGTTTTTT. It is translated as CSVALDSNEKLFF. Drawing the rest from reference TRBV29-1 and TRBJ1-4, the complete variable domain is SAVISQKPSRDICQRGTSLTIQCQVDSQVTMMFWYRQQPGQSLTLIATANQGSEATYESGFVIDKFPISRPNLTFSTLTVSNMSPEDSSIYLCSVALDSNEKLFFGSGTQLSVL.